These 12 T cell receptor beta chains were all obtained from the same sample, sequenced in a study of cytomegalovirus exposure and HLA in healthy donors. The PCR contained 60 Vbeta and 13 Jbeta primers. TCRdb keeps only in-frame clones here, not all; method: immunoSEQ multiplex PCR. This repertoire shows about 96,000 clones, 65% to 85% found once; its top ten account for around 3.2%. Sequencing was performed on PBMCs. Receptor source: a female donor in good health and CMV-seropositive.

This chain uses TRBV7-2 with TRBJ2-5, with 7 bases identical to TRBD2. The J call may be mistaken, given a closer DNA end match to TRBJ2-7. Germline V CDR1 and CDR2: SGHTA, FQGNSA. The CDR3 loop spans 15 amino acids. The CDR3 DNA follows: TGTGCCAGCAGCTTGGACCTTAGGGAGGGATACGAGCAGTACTTC. Amino acids: CASSLDLREGYEQYF.

V is TRBV2 and J is TRBJ2-5; weak D call: TRBD1 (5 bases). CDR3 length: 12 amino acids. Trimming pared 10 bases from V and 5 bases from J, leaving 14 bases between. CDR1 SNHLY and CDR2 FYNNEI come from the germline V gene. CDR3 in DNA: TGTGCCACCAGCAGGGCCCAGGAGACCCAGTACTTC. This codes for CATSRAQETQYF.

This rearrangement joins TRBV28 to TRBJ2-3, with TRBD2 as a possible D gene (5 bases). This CDR3 is built from 15 residues. The V end lost 8 bases, the J end lost 11 bases, and 26 bases lay between the germline ends. Germline V CDR1 and CDR2: MDHEN, SYDVKM. The CDR3 sequence: CASSLARSQISRQYF. CDR3 nucleotide sequence: TGTGCCAGCTCGCTAGCTCGATCACAGATCTCAAGGCAGTATTTT.

The V call is TRBV6-6, the J call TRBJ1-4; 11 bases line up with TRBD1. Germline values: CDR1 MNHNY, CDR2 SVGAGI (reference sequence). This CDR3 is 15 amino acids long. After removal of 6 bases from V and 8 bases from J, the junction contained 8 bases not matched to a gene. This CDR3 reads CASSQMGQGGEKLFF. Here the CDR3 DNA reads TGTGCCAGCAGCCAAATGGGACAGGGGGGCGAAAAACTGTTTTTT.

The rearrangement joins TRBV6-5 to TRBJ2-7; D may be TRBD1 (6 bases). V dropped 10 bases and J dropped 11 bases, with 18 bases sitting between them. The CDR3 has 11 amino acids. Germline V gene lookup returns CDR1 MNHEY and CDR2 SVGAGI. The CDR3 sequence: CATRRDKGEYF. The CDR3, as DNA: TGTGCCACCCGTAGGGACAAGGGGGAGTACTTC.

The V gene is TRBV7-2, the J gene TRBJ2-7, with unresolved D. V was clipped by 2 bases and J by 0 bases, with 8 bases between them. Germline assignment: CDR1 SGHTA and CDR2 FQGNSA. The CDR3 is made up of 14 amino acids. The CDR3 bases are TGTGCCAGCAGCTTACACCCCGGCTCCTACGAGCAGTACTTC. This translates into CASSLHPGSYEQYF.

V usage is TRBV19 and J usage is TRBJ2-5, with a tentative D call TRBD2 (6 bases). The germline V gene encodes CDR1 LNHDA and CDR2 SQIVND (reference sequence). There are 15 residues in the CDR3. The V end lost 1 base, the J end lost 5 bases, and 14 bases lay between the germline ends. CDR3 sequence (DNA): TGTGCCAGTAGTATAGTGCGCGGGGCGGGGGAGACCCAGTACTTC. Residues: CASSIVRGAGETQYF. The full variable domain, completed using reference TRBV19 and TRBJ2-5, is DGGITQSPKYLFRKEGQNVTLSCEQNLNHDAMYWYRQDPGQGLRLIYYSQIVNDFQKGDIAEGYSVSREKKESFPLTVTSAQKNPTAFYLCASSIVRGAGETQYFGPGTRLLVL.

The chain combines TRBV5-5 with TRBJ2-2; a possible D gene is TRBD1 (6 bases). The V gene's germline CDR1 is SGHKS and CDR2 YYEKEE (reference sequence). The CDR3 loop spans 13 amino acids. The ends were cut back, 4 bases at V and 7 bases at J, with 11 bases in the middle. The CDR3 sequence: CASSQGTVGELFF. The CDR3 DNA reads TGTGCCAGCAGCCAGGGGACGGTCGGGGAGCTGTTTTTT.

V gene TRBV6-4 combines with J gene TRBJ2-1; possibly TRBD2 for D (6 bases). The CDR3 totals 15 residues. Trimming stripped 3 bases from V and 7 bases from J, with 16 bases between. Germline CDR1 MRHNA, CDR2 SNTAGT. The CDR3: CASSDRWREGNEQFF. The CDR3 bases are TGTGCCAGCAGTGATCGGTGGAGGGAAGGTAATGAGCAGTTCTTC.

In this sample, this clone turned up a few times. In DNA, the CDR3 is TGCGCCAGCAGCTATCTTGGACAGGGCCATGAAGCTTTCTTT. Protein sequence: CASSYLGQGHEAFF. V and J are TRBV5-1 and TRBJ1-1; 8 nucleotides agree with TRBD1. This CDR3 contains 14 residues. V trimming: 3 bases; J trimming: 7 bases; junction bases outside the gene matches: 8. Germline V gene data show CDR1 as SGHRS and CDR2 as YFSETQ.

This clone was found many times. The chain recombines TRBV10-1 with TRBJ1-1, with D perhaps matching TRBD1 (6 bases). Germline lookup yields CDR1 WNHNN and CDR2 SYGVQD (reference sequence). This CDR3 is 12 amino acids long. V dropped 6 bases and J dropped 6 bases, with 11 bases sitting between them. The CDR3 region has the DNA TGCGCCAGCAGCAGGGGTTCGGCTGAAGCTTTCTTT. Residues: CASSRGSAEAFF.

This chain uses TRBV9 with TRBJ2-1; 8 bases are shared with TRBD2. With 2 bases clipped from V and 0 bases from J, the junction kept 4 bases outside the gene matches. Germline V gene sequence: CDR1 SGDLS, CDR2 YYNGEE. The CDR3 extends over 16 amino acids. The CDR3 protein is CASSVGSGSSYNEQFF. The CDR3 coding sequence is TGTGCCAGCAGCGTCGGAAGCGGGAGCTCCTACAATGAGCAGTTCTTC.